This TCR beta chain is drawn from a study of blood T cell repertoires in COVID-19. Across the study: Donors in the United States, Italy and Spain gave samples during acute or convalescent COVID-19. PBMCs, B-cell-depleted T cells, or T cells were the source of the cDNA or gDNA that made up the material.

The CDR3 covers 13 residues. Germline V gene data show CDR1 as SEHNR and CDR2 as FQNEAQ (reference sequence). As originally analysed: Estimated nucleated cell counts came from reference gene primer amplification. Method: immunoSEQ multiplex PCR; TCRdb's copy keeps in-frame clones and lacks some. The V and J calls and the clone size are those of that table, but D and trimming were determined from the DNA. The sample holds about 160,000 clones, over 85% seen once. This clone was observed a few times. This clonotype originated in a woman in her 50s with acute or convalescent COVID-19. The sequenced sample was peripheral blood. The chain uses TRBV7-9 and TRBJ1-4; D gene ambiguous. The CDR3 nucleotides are TGTGGGGTCAGTGGAGCAACTAATGAAAAACTGTTTTTT. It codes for CGVSGATNEKLFF.